The 13 T cell receptor beta chains reported below all come from one sample, sequenced in a study of tumor-infiltrating lymphocytes in glioblastoma multiforme. TCR beta libraries were built from RNA through three nested multiplex PCR rounds using modified ARM-PCR. In TCRdb, the multiplex PCR reads were re-called with MiXCR into one record per CDR3 protein. The repertoire has over 10,000 distinct CDR3 sequences, around three fifths of them found once; the top ten carry more than 25%. The source material was brain tumor tissue. The receptors originated from a male donor with glioblastoma.

V is TRBV11-2 and J is TRBJ1-2; D gene ambiguous. The length of the CDR3 is 13 residues. Trimming pared 5 bases from V and 10 bases from J, leaving 17 bases between. The germline CDR1 and CDR2 sequences are SGHAT and FQNNGV. The DNA for the CDR3 is TGTGCCAGCAGCCCCTCCCTGGGTGAAAACTACACCTTC. Its protein product is CASSPSLGENYTF.

This chain connects TRBV6-6 to TRBJ2-5, with D perhaps matching TRBD1 (6 bases). The germline gives CDR1 MNHNY, CDR2 SVGAGI (reference sequence). V was trimmed by 8 bases and J by 3 bases, leaving 22 bases between them. The CDR3 extends over 16 amino acids. DNA for the CDR3: TGTGCCAGCGCCTACGGTATTGGCAGGGGAGAAGAGACCCAGTACTTC. It yields the protein CASAYGIGRGEETQYF.

With regard to this clonotype: At one end the junction does not follow the germline gene, possibly because of a read error. V gene TRBV29-1 combines with J gene TRBJ1-6, with 8 positions matching TRBD1. The CDR3 has 13 amino acids. CDR1 is SQVTM and CDR2 is ANQGSEA in the germline V gene. This CDR3 reads CSVARDRKSPLYF. CDR3 sequence (DNA): TGCAGCGTTGCCAGGGACAGGAAATCACCCCTCTACTTT.

Notes on this clonotype: The junction differs from germline at one of its ends, possibly a read error. This sequence joins TRBV6-5 and TRBJ2-5, with TRBD2 identical over 7 bases. The CDR3 length is 13 residues. Germline CDR1 reads MNHEY; CDR2 reads SVGAGI. CDR3 in DNA: TGTGCCGGCAGTTATCAGGGAGGGAAGACCCAGTACTTC. It yields the protein CAGSYQGGKTQYF.

Concerning this clonotype: A much larger clone is a single base away; this may be a read error. This chain uses TRBV11-3 with TRBJ2-1; TRBD2 matches at 11 bases. The CDR3 sequence is 15 residues long. Germline values: CDR1 SGHNT, CDR2 YENEEA. The CDR3, as DNA: TGTGCCAGCAGCATGACTAGCGGGATTTACAATGAGCAGCTCTTC. Amino acids: CASSMTSGIYNEQLF.

To note about this clonotype: A read error may explain this, as a much larger clone is one base away. The chain links TRBV11-1 to TRBJ2-2; D call uncertain. The CDR3 contains 14 residues. Germline loops: CDR1 SGHAT, CDR2 FQDESV (reference sequence). The CDR3 sequence is CASSRQQNIGELFF. The CDR3 bases are TGTGCCAGCAGCCGACAACAGAACATCGGGGAGCTGTTTTTT.

V is TRBV29-1 and J is TRBJ2-1; D is unresolved. Germline assignment: CDR1 SQVTM and CDR2 ANQGSEA. The CDR3 runs 12 residues. Deletions cut 5 bases from V and 0 bases from J, with 5 bases between. The CDR3 here is CSVSGSYNEQFF. The CDR3 coding sequence is TGCAGCGTTTCAGGCTCCTACAATGAGCAGTTCTTC.

As concerns this clonotype: Sequence at one end of the junction differs from germline and may be a read error. Here the CDR3 reads CASSPTTGEDTGELFF. CDR3 sequence (DNA): TGTGCCAGCAGCCCAACGACAGGGGAGGACACCGGGGAGCTGTTCTTT. This rearrangement joins TRBV13 to TRBJ2-2; TRBD1 matches at 8 bases. CDR1 is PRHDT, CDR2 FYEKMQ, per germline (reference sequence). The CDR3 has 16 amino acids.

The gene calls are TRBV6-2 or TRBV6-3 and TRBJ1-2, with 7 bases that match TRBD1. Germline loops: CDR1 MNHEY, CDR2 SVGEGT. This CDR3 region has 14 residues. V shed 7 bases and J 4 bases; nucleotides not matched to a gene: 9. In nucleotides, the CDR3 is TGTGCCAGCATTCACTTCGGGACAGCCTATGGCTACACCTTC. This codes for CASIHFGTAYGYTF.

The chain joins TRBV14 to TRBJ2-1; D remains ambiguous. The V end was cut by 0 bases, the J end by 4 bases, with 7 bases between. The germline V gene has CDR1 SGHDN and CDR2 FVKESK. The CDR3 spans 14 residues. The CDR3 bases are TGTGCCAGCAGCCAAGATATGCATTACAATGAGCAGTTCTTC. Its translation: CASSQDMHYNEQFF.

The chain couples TRBV11-3 to TRBJ2-1; no reliable D call. The CDR3 has 14 residues. Germline V CDR1 and CDR2: SGHNT, YENEEA. The V end was cut by 0 bases, the J end by 3 bases, with 6 bases between. The CDR3 sequence is CASSLDSGYNEQFF. In nucleotides, the CDR3 is TGTGCCAGCAGCTTAGACTCAGGCTACAATGAGCAGTTCTTC.

With respect to this clonotype: One end of the junction does not line up with germline, which may come from a read error. The rearrangement joins TRBV12-3 or TRBV12-4 to TRBJ1-4; weak D call: TRBD1 (5 bases). This CDR3 has 14 amino acids. CDR3 protein: CVSSFSREGEELFF. CDR3 nucleotide sequence: TGTGTCAGCAGTTTCAGCAGGGAAGGCGAAGAACTGTTTTTT.

As to this clonotype: One end of the junction varies from germline; a read error may be responsible. The J gene is TRBJ2-5, the V gene TRBV20-1, with 14 bases that match TRBD2. CDR3 length: 16 residues. CDR1 DFQATT and CDR2 SNEGSKA come from the germline V gene (reference sequence). The CDR3 region has the DNA TGCAGTACTAGAGGCCGACTAGCGGGAGGGCAAGAGACCCGGTACTTC. It encodes CSTRGRLAGGQETRYF.